This TCR beta chain was identified in a study of blood T cell repertoires in COVID-19. Trimming left V 3 bases short and J 4 bases short, with 3 bases between. The germline gives CDR1 SQVTM, CDR2 ANQGSEA. This CDR3 has 10 amino acids. People in the exposed group encountered a COVID-19 case within 2 weeks before entering the study. The data were produced by immunoSEQ multiplex PCR, yet TCRdb's version contains in-frame clones alone and is incomplete. The table records 200,000 to 250,000 clones, 83% of them present only once. The material sequenced was PBMCs or T cells enriched from blood (not recorded which). The chain carries TRBV29-1 and TRBJ1-2; D remains unclear. The TCR originated in a woman between 45 and 60 years old who had been exposed to COVID-19. CDR3 DNA sequence: TGCAGCGTTGAGCGCTATGGCTACACCTTC. It translates to CSVERYGYTF.